Detailed here is one TCR beta chain. The sample comes from a study of blood T cells in healthy people across ages. A sample-barcoded 5' primer and a J-beta primer mix were used in a second PCR of roughly 7 to 11 cycles. TCRdb used MiXCR to reprocess the 5' RACE reads, holding one entry per CDR3 protein. The sample has 730,000 or so distinct CDR3 sequences, 40% to 50% seen once. The CDR3 covers 18 residues. The V segment lost 1 base and the J segment 5 bases; nucleotides outside the gene matches: 15. Per the germline V gene, CDR1 is SGHTA and CDR2 is FQGTGA. J is TRBJ2-3 and V is TRBV7-3; 7 bases align to TRBD2. The TCR originated in an older man in good health. Material for sequencing was blood. CDR3 sequence: CASSLSPPSPRGEDTQYF. The CDR3 nucleotides are TGTGCCAGCAGCTTAAGTCCCCCGAGTCCCCGGGGGGAAGATACGCAGTATTTT.